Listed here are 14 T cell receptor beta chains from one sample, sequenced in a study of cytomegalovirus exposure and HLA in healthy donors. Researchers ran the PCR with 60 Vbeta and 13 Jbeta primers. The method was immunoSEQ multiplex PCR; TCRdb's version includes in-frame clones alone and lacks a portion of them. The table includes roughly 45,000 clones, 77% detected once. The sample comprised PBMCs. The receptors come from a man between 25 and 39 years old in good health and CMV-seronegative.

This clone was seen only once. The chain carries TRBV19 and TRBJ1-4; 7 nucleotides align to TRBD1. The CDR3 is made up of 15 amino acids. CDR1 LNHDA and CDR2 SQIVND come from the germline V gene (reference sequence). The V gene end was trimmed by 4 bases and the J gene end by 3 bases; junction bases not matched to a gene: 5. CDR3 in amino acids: CASSKTGTANEKLFF. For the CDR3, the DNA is TGTGCCAGTAGTAAAACCGGGACAGCTAATGAAAAACTGTTTTTT.

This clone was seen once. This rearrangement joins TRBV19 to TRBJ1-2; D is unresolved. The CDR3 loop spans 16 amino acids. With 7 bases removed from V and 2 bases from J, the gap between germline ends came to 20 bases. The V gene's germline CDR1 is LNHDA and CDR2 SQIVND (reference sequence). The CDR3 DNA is TGTGCCAGTATTCCTAGTGACGCCCGAGGAAACTATGGCTACACCTTC. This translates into CASIPSDARGNYGYTF.

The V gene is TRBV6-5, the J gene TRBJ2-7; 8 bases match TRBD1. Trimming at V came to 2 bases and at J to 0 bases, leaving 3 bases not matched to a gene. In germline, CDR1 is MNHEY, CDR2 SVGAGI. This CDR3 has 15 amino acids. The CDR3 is CASSYGGTGSYEQYF. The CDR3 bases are TGTGCCAGCAGTTACGGTGGGACAGGCTCCTACGAGCAGTACTTC.

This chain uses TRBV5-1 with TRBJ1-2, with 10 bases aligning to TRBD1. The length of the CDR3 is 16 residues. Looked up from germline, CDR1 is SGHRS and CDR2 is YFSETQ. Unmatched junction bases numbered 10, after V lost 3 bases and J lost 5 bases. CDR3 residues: CASSSYTGQGWYGYTF. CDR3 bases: TGCGCCAGCAGCTCTTATACGGGACAGGGGTGGTATGGCTACACCTTC.

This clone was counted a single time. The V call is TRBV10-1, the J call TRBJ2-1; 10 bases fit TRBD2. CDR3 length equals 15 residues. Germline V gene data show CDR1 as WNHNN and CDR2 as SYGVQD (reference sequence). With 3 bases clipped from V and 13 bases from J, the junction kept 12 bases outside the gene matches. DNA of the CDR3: TGCGCCAGCAGTGAAATATCTAGCGGGGGACGAGACCAGTTCTTC. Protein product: CASSEISSGGRDQFF.

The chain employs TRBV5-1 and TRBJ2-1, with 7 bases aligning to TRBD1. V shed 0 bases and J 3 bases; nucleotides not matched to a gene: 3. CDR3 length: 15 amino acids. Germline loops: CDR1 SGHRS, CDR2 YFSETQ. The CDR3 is CASSLVGQNYNEQFF. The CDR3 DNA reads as TGCGCCAGCAGCTTGGTGGGACAGAACTACAATGAGCAGTTCTTC.

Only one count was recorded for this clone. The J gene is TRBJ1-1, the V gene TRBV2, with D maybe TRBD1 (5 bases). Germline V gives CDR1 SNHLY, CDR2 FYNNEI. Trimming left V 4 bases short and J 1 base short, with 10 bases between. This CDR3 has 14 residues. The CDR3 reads CASSGPGKNTEAFF. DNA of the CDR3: TGTGCCAGCAGTGGACCAGGGAAGAACACTGAAGCTTTCTTT.

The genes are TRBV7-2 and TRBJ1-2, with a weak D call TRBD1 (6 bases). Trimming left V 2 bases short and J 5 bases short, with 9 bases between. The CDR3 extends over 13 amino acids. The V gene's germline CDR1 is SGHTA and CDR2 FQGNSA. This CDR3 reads CASSLHRDYGYTF. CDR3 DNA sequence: TGTGCCAGCAGCTTACACAGGGATTATGGCTACACCTTC.

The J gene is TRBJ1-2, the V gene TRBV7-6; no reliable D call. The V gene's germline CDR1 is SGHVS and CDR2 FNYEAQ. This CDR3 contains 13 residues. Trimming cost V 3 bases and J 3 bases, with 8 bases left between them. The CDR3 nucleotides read TGTGCCAGCAGCTTGGGCAGTTACTATGGCTACACCTTC. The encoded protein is CASSLGSYYGYTF.

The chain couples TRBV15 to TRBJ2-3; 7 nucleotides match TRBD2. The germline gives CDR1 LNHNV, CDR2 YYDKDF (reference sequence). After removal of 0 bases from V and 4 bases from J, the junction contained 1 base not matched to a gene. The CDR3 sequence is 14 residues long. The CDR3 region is CATSRDSGPDTQYF. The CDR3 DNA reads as TGTGCCACCAGCAGAGATAGCGGGCCAGATACGCAGTATTTT. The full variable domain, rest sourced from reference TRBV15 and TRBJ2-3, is DAMVIQNPRYQVTQFGKPVTLSCSQTLNHNVMYWYQQKSSQAPKLLFHYYDKDFNNEADTPDNFQSRRPNTSFCFLDIRSPGLGDTAMYLCATSRDSGPDTQYFGPGTRLTVL.

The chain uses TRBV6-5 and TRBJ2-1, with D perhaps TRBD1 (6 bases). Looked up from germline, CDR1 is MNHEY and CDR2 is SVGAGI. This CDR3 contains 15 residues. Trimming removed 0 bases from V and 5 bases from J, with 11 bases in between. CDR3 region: CASSYSRQGHNEQFF. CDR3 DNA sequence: TGTGCCAGCAGTTACTCTCGGCAGGGGCACAATGAGCAGTTCTTC.

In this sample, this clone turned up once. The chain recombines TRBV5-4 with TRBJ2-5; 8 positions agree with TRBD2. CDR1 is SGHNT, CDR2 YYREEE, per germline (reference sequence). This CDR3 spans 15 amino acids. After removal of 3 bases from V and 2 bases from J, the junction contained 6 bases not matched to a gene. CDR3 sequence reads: CASSSPGGVQETQYF. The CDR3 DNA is TGTGCCAGCAGCTCCCCGGGGGGGGTTCAAGAGACCCAGTACTTC.

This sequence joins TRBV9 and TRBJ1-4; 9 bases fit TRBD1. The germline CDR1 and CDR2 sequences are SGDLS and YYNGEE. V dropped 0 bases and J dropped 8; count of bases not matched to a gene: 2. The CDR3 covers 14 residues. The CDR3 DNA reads TGTGCCAGCAGCGTAGCTGGACAGGGGGAAAAACTGTTTTTT. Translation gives CASSVAGQGEKLFF.

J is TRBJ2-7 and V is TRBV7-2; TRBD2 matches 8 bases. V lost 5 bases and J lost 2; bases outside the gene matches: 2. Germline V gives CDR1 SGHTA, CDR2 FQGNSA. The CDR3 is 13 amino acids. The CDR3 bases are TGTGCCAGCAGCCGGGGGGGACCCTACGAGCAGTACTTC. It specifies CASSRGGPYEQYF.